This TCR beta chain was found in a study of blood T cell repertoires in COVID-19. Study information: The origin of the acute and convalescent COVID-19 samples was the United States, Italy and Spain. Sources were T cells, B-cell-depleted T cells, or PBMCs; the material itself was cDNA or gDNA.

This CDR3 contains 11 residues. V was pared by 5 bases and J by 6 bases, with 10 bases between. Germline loops: CDR1 SQVTM, CDR2 ANQGSEA. Authors' data handling: Estimated nucleated cell counts came from reference gene primer amplification. The method was immunoSEQ multiplex PCR; TCRdb's version includes in-frame clones alone and lacks a portion of them. The DNA was the basis for D and trimming; V, J and clone size are from that table. The sample carries 30,000 to 40,000 clones, about 85% recorded once. The sequenced material came from peripheral blood. V and J are TRBV29-1 and TRBJ1-1; the D gene is possibly TRBD1 (5 bases). The receptor comes from a human donor in a cohort sampled during active COVID-19. In DNA form, the CDR3 reads TGCAGCGTTCAGGGTTCTTCTGAAGCTTTCTTT. Translated, it gives CSVQGSSEAFF.